This T cell receptor (beta chain) was captured by sequencing in a study of CD8+ T cells in alopecia areata. Treatment of the sample: oral pan-JAK inhibitor, 5-10 mg twice daily. Obtained from alopecia areata patients were lesional scalp punch biopsies along with peripheral blood. Using a FACSAria, the CD4+ and CD8+ T cells were sorted from the PBMCs. Extracted RNA was reverse transcribed into cDNA, the sequencing template. The data were produced by immunoSEQ multiplex PCR, yet TCRdb's version contains in-frame clones alone and is incomplete. The sample holds 150,000 or so clones, 50% to 65% seen once. Between the trimmed V and J ends, which lost 0 bases and 0 bases, there was a span of 6 bases. The CDR3 contains 14 residues. Germline CDR1 reads SGHDT; CDR2 reads YYEEEE. Findings and limits, study-wide: Lesional tissue from the scalp (especially in alopecia totalis/universalis) showed higher clonality than normal scalp.

Comment on this clone: Its antigen is unidentified.

J is TRBJ1-1 and V is TRBV5-6, with D unresolved. This sequence was found in a human donor with alopecia areata. The specimen comprised CD8+ T cells sorted from blood, sampled at week 4, from a patient treated with tofacitinib. The CDR3 DNA reads as TGTGCCAGCAGCTTGGCTGTGATGAACACTGAAGCTTTCTTT. The encoded protein is CASSLAVMNTEAFF.